This TCR beta chain stems from a study of cytomegalovirus exposure and HLA in healthy donors. Looking at the study overall: It was reported in a later analysis that the 120 or so validation repertoires used the same platform as the roughly 700 first-cohort repertoires. Study outcomes and limitations: Accounts indicate the classifier identified cytomegalovirus status with strong specificity and sensitivity.

Libraries were prepared by immunoSEQ multiplex PCR; TCRdb keeps only in-frame clonotypes and omits some of them. The sample lists approximately 190,000 clones, about 80% occurring once. CDR1 ENHRY and CDR2 SYGVKD come from the germline V gene. The CDR3 has 15 residues. V dropped 7 bases and J dropped 0 bases, with 15 bases sitting between them. Points on this clone: Antigen unknown.

The sample was PBMCs. The genes are TRBV10-3 and TRBJ1-1; weak D call: TRBD1 (6 bases). This clonotype was sampled from a man aged 18 to 29 in good health and CMV-seropositive. CDR3 DNA: TGTGCCATCAAGGACAGCGGAACTATGAACACTGAAGCTTTCTTT. Translated, it gives CAIKDSGTMNTEAFF.